These 5 T cell receptor beta chains came from one sample sequenced in a study of T cell changes during pregnancy in multiple sclerosis. Assay used: immunoSEQ multiplex PCR; TCRdb lists only in-frame clones, some missing. Of about 49,000 clones listed, 92% are singletons. This specimen was CD4+ T cells from peripheral blood mononuclear cells, taken in the second trimester of pregnancy. The receptor source for this set is a female donor in good health, enrolled as a control in a pregnancy study.

This chain uses TRBV5-1 with TRBJ2-7, with 9 positions matching TRBD1. Trimming removed 0 bases from V and 1 base from J; junction bases left unmatched: 5. This CDR3 is 16 amino acids long. The V gene's germline CDR1 is SGHRS and CDR2 YFSETQ. CDR3 sequence (DNA): TGCGCCAGCAGCTTGGTTTTAGGGACAGGGTCCTACGAGCAGTACTTC. Amino acid sequence: CASSLVLGTGSYEQYF.

This chain joins TRBV5-4 and TRBJ1-1; the D is unclear. Trimming took off 1 base at V and 4 bases at J, with 8 bases between the two ends. CDR1 is SGHNT, CDR2 YYREEE, per germline (reference sequence). CDR3 length equals 13 residues. In DNA form, the CDR3 reads TGTGCCAGCAGCTTGATCGTCAGCACTGAAGCTTTCTTT. Translating it yields CASSLIVSTEAFF. The whole variable domain, filled in from reference TRBV5-4 and TRBJ1-1, reads ETGVTQSPTHLIKTRGQQVTLRCSSQSGHNTVSWYQQALGQGPQFIFQYYREEENGRGNFPPRFSGLQFPNYSSELNVNALELDDSALYLCASSLIVSTEAFFGQGTRLTVV.

The chain has TRBV19 and TRBJ2-1; D remains unclear. Germline V CDR1 and CDR2: LNHDA, SQIVND (reference sequence). The CDR3 consists of 12 residues. V shed 3 bases and J shed 10 bases, with 10 bases lying between them. The CDR3 loop reads CASSIRFEEQFF. The DNA for the CDR3 is TGTGCCAGTAGTATTCGTTTTGAGGAGCAGTTCTTC.

This chain connects TRBV7-9 to TRBJ2-5; 7 nucleotides align to TRBD1. V dropped 0 bases and J dropped 0; count of bases not matched to a gene: 4. This CDR3 contains 16 residues. The germline gives CDR1 SEHNR, CDR2 FQNEAQ (reference sequence). CDR3 region: CASSLASDRDQETQYF. The CDR3 DNA is TGTGCCAGCAGCTTAGCTAGCGACAGGGACCAAGAGACCCAGTACTTC.

The J gene is TRBJ1-6, the V gene TRBV27, with TRBD1 matching 9 bases. The J segment lost 10 bases and the V segment lost 7 bases, leaving 8 bases of the junction unmatched. The V gene's germline CDR1 is MNHEY and CDR2 SMNVEV (reference sequence). The CDR3 has 14 residues. CDR3 in DNA: TGTGCCAGCAACCAACAGGGGGCTGCGTCACCCCTCCACTTT. This gives the protein CASNQQGAASPLHF.